What follows describes a single T cell receptor (beta chain). Its antigen is currently unknown. This specimen comes from a study of neoadjuvant anti-PD-1 for oral cavity cancer. On the study more broadly: Around day 43, patients without progression received a fourth nivolumab dose before surgery.

The study's findings and limits: Post-nivolumab, blood T cell clonality was significantly elevated in non-responders.

V was clipped by 1 base and J by 1 base, with 5 bases between them. This CDR3 is 13 amino acids long. Germline V gene lookup returns CDR1 SGHKS and CDR2 YYEKEE (reference sequence). PBMC libraries mostly used 480 ng of input genomic DNA, with six replicates per sample. The assay was immunoSEQ multiplex PCR, and TCRdb's table has in-frame clones only and misses some. This sample yields roughly 60,000 clones, of which around 80% are seen a single time; 2% to 3% belongs to the top ten. The source of this sequence is a person aged 35-79 years with oral cavity squamous cell carcinoma. The source was PBMCs, collected before nivolumab (anti-PD-1) treatment. This sequence joins TRBV5-5 and TRBJ1-1; D is uncertain. The CDR3 DNA reads as TGTGCCAGCAGCTTGAAGGAGAACACTGAAGCTTTCTTT. Translation: CASSLKENTEAFF. Supplemented by reference TRBV5-5 and TRBJ1-1, the full variable domain reads DAGVTQSPTHLIKTRGQQVTLRCSPISGHKSVSWYQQVLGQGPQFIFQYYEKEERGRGNFPDRFSARQFPNYSSELNVNALLLGDSALYLCASSLKENTEAFFGQGTRLTVV.